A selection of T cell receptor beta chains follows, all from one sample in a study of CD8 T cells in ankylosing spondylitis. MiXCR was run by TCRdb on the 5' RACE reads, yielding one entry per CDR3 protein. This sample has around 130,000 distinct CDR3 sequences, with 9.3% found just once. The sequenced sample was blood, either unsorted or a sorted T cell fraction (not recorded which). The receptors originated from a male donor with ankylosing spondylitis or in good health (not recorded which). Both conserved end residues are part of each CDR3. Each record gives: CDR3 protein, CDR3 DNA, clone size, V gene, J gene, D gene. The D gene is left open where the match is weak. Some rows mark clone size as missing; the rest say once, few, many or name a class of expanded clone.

CASSPGVGETQYF	TGTGCCAGCTCACCAGGGGTTGGAGAGACCCAGTACTTC	many	TRBV18	TRBJ2-5	.
CASSPGRGSYNEQFF	TGTGCCAGTAGTCCCGGGAGGGGCTCCTACAATGAGCAGTTCTTC	.	TRBV19	TRBJ2-1	TRBD2
CSARDLAGNWLLETQYF	TGCAGTGCTAGAGATTTGGCCGGAAATTGGCTTTTGGAGACCCAGTACTTC	few	TRBV20-1	TRBJ2-5	.
CASSPRTSGYQETQYF	TGTGCCAGCAGCCCGCGGACTAGCGGATACCAAGAGACCCAGTACTTC	many	TRBV7-9	TRBJ2-5	TRBD2
CASSLFEGGGYNEQFF	TGTGCCAGCAGTTTATTTGAGGGAGGGGGATACAATGAGCAGTTCTTC	many	TRBV28	TRBJ2-1	.
CASSLNSGRANEQFF	TGTGCCAGCAGTTTAAATAGCGGGAGGGCCAATGAGCAGTTCTTC	.	TRBV12-3/TRBV12-4	TRBJ2-1	TRBD2
CASSQDWGAGTSTDTQYF	TGCGCCAGCAGCCAAGATTGGGGCGCGGGAACTAGCACAGATACGCAGTATTTT	few	TRBV4-3	TRBJ2-3	.
CASSLVPLAGYNEQFF	TGCGCCAGCAGCTTGGTGCCACTAGCAGGCTACAATGAGCAGTTCTTC	.	TRBV5-1	TRBJ2-1	.
CASRSIYEQYF	TGTGCCAGCCGTAGCATTTACGAGCAGTACTTC	many	TRBV6-2/TRBV6-3	TRBJ2-7	.
CASSLDGAGGYTF	TGTGCCAGCAGCTTAGATGGGGCAGGGGGCTACACCTTC	few	TRBV7-2	TRBJ1-2	.
CASSLHGYEQYF	TGTGCCAGCAGCTTACACGGTTACGAGCAGTACTTC	many	TRBV7-2	TRBJ2-7	.
CSVEKAAGFGETQYF	TGCAGCGTTGAAAAAGCAGCGGGATTTGGTGAGACCCAGTACTTC	many	TRBV29-1	TRBJ2-5	TRBD2
CASSQTSGTSLTYNEQFF	TGTGCCAGCAGCCAAACTTCAGGGACTAGCCTTACCTACAATGAGCAGTTCTTC	few	TRBV14	TRBJ2-1	TRBD2
CATHPRQNTEAFF	TGTGCCACCCACCCCAGACAGAACACTGAAGCTTTCTTT	many	TRBV7-8	TRBJ1-1	.
CSARRLAGASYNEQFF	TGCAGTGCTAGGCGACTAGCGGGAGCGTCCTACAATGAGCAGTTCTTC	many	TRBV20-1	TRBJ2-1	TRBD2
CASSRLAGGPSYF	TGTGCCAGCAGTCGACTAGCGGGAGGGCCGTCGTACTTC	many	TRBV14	TRBJ2-7	TRBD2
CASSWVSGELFF	TGTGCCAGCAGCTGGGTCTCCGGGGAGCTGTTTTTT	many	TRBV7-2	TRBJ2-2	.
CASSSTSGRETQYF	TGCGCCAGCAGCTCCACTAGCGGGAGAGAGACCCAGTACTTC	many	TRBV5-1	TRBJ2-5	TRBD2
CASHQEGNTEAFF	TGTGCCAGCCATCAGGAGGGCAACACTGAAGCTTTCTTT	many	TRBV10-3	TRBJ1-1	.
CASSVVGQGLTGELFF	TGTGCCAGCAGCGTAGTCGGACAGGGTTTAACCGGGGAGCTGTTTTTT	many	TRBV9	TRBJ2-2	TRBD1
CASSLNGGPYNEQFF	TGTGCCAGCAGCTTAAATGGAGGGCCCTACAATGAGCAGTTCTTC	.	TRBV7-8	TRBJ2-1	.
CASSYLGPYYEQYF	TGTGCCAGCAGCTATCTGGGACCGTACTACGAGCAGTACTTC	many	TRBV21-1	TRBJ2-7	.